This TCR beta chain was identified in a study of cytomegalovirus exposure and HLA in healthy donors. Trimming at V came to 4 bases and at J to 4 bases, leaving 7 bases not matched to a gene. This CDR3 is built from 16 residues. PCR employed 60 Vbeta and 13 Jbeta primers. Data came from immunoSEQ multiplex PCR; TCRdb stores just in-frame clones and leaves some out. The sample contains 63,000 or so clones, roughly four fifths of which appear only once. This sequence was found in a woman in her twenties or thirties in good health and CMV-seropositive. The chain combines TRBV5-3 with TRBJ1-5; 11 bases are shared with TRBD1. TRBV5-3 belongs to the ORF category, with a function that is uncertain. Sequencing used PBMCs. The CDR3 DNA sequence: TGTGCCAGAAGCGTCGGGACAGGGGGGAAAAATCAGCCCCAGCATTTT. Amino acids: CARSVGTGGKNQPQHF.